The 30 T cell receptor beta chains below come from one sample, sequenced in a study of human T cells and chemical hapten exposure. Time point defined: patch test 1, 2 weeks after DPC sensitization. As to treatment: therapeutic diphenylcyclopropenone sensitization with weekly scalp DPC. One entry per CDR3 protein results from TCRdb running MiXCR on the RACE reads. Altogether some 400,000 distinct CDR3 sequences are present, roughly 4.8% being singletons, with the ten largest covering 2% to 2.5%. Sample: whole blood, taken in connection with sensitization to the hapten diphenylcyclopropenone (DPC). All receptors come from a woman aged 50 to 60 with alopecia areata. Some clones in this sample may be carry-over from other donors' samples.

This clonotype occurred many times. CDR3 sequence reads: CASSQGNTYTQYF. Written as DNA, the CDR3 is TGTGCCAGCAGCCAAGGGAACACCTATACGCAGTATTTT. The rearrangement links TRBV3-1 to TRBJ2-3; D ambiguous. With 1 base removed from V and 7 bases from J, the gap between germline ends came to 9 bases. Germline CDR1 and CDR2: LGHDT and YNNKEL (reference sequence). This CDR3 comprises 13 residues.

This sequence joins TRBV2 and TRBJ2-7; D is undetermined. Germline CDR1 SNHLY, CDR2 FYNNEI. The V end lost 11 bases, the J end lost 7 bases, and 15 bases lay between the germline ends. This CDR3 has 11 residues. The DNA of the CDR3 is TGTGCCGCCGTCGCTGGAAGTGAGCAGTACTTC. It specifies CAAVAGSEQYF.

The table lists this clonotype with many counts. This sequence joins TRBV7-9 and TRBJ2-1; TRBD1 matches at 7 bases. V lost 3 bases, J lost 3 bases, and 8 bases stayed unmatched. Germline V gene data show CDR1 as SEHNR and CDR2 as FQNEAQ (reference sequence). CDR3 length: 16 amino acids. In DNA, the CDR3 is TGTGCCAGCAGCTTCGGTCCGGGGACAGACTACAATGAGCAGTTCTTC. Protein product: CASSFGPGTDYNEQFF.

This clonotype was seen many times. The J gene is TRBJ2-1, the V gene TRBV24-1; D unclear. V was cut by 3 bases and J by 5 bases, with 7 bases left in between. CDR1 and CDR2 (germline): KGHDR, SFDVKD. CDR3 size: 13 residues. The CDR3 protein is CATSDPTDNEQFF. CDR3 nucleotides: TGTGCCACCAGTGATCCCACCGACAATGAGCAGTTCTTC.

This clonotype was counted between two and nine times. The V and J genes are TRBV20-1 and TRBJ2-3; tentative D call: TRBD2 (6 bases). This CDR3 spans 16 amino acids. Germline V CDR1 and CDR2: DFQATT, SNEGSKA (reference sequence). Trimming left V 0 bases short and J 2 bases short, with 15 bases between. The CDR3 DNA is TGCAGTGCTAGAGATTGGGGGACTTCTACCACAGATACGCAGTATTTT. Its protein is CSARDWGTSTTDTQYF.

This clonotype has at least ten counts. The chain uses TRBV29-1 and TRBJ2-3, with D perhaps being TRBD1 or TRBD2 (6 bases each). CDR1 and CDR2 from the germline V gene are SQVTM and ANQGSEA. This CDR3 contains 14 residues. Trimming left V 7 bases short and J 2 bases short, with 16 bases between. The chain's CDR3 is CSALDGGYTDTQYF. The CDR3 DNA reads TGCAGCGCCCTAGACGGGGGCTACACAGATACGCAGTATTTT.

In its sample, this clonotype was seen many times. The V and J genes are TRBV6-2 or TRBV6-3 and TRBJ2-7; 7 nucleotides align to TRBD1. There are 13 residues in the CDR3. J lost 6 bases, V lost 6 bases, and 8 bases had no gene match. Per germline, CDR1 MNHEY and CDR2 SVGEGT. The DNA for the CDR3 is TGTGCCAGCAGCCCAAACAGGGGTCTCGAGCAGTACTTC. This encodes CASSPNRGLEQYF.

This chain joins TRBV11-2 and TRBJ1-6, with 8 bases that match TRBD1. The CDR3 totals 16 residues. J was trimmed by 3 bases and V by 5 bases; bases with no gene match: 6. CDR1 and CDR2 (germline): SGHAT, FQNNGV. The CDR3 region is CASSTDRAIYNSPLHF. Written as DNA, the CDR3 is TGTGCCAGCAGCACGGACAGGGCGATCTATAATTCACCCCTCCACTTT.

The rearrangement uses TRBV7-8 and TRBJ2-3; 7 bases agree with TRBD1. Trimming removed 0 bases from V and 2 bases from J; junction bases left unmatched: 2. The germline CDR1 and CDR2 sequences are SGHVS and FQNEAQ. CDR3 length equals 15 residues. The CDR3 spells CASSLARGTTDTQYF. CDR3 bases: TGTGCCAGCAGCTTAGCCAGGGGGACCACAGATACGCAGTATTTT.

The chain employs TRBV24-1 and TRBJ2-1, with D tentatively TRBD2 (5 bases). V lost 7 bases to trimming and J lost 9 bases, with 12 bases between them. In germline, CDR1 is KGHDR, CDR2 SFDVKD. The CDR3 is 12 amino acids. The CDR3 nucleotides read TGTGCCACCAGAACGAAGGGAGCTGAGCAGTTCTTC. Translated: CATRTKGAEQFF.

The V gene is TRBV5-5, the J gene TRBJ1-5; 7 bases are shared with TRBD1. V was clipped by 0 bases and J by 7 bases; unmatched bases: 4. The CDR3 is 14 residues long. Per germline, CDR1 SGHKS and CDR2 YYEKEE (reference sequence). CDR3 sequence: CASSLAQGSQPQHF. The CDR3 region has the DNA TGTGCCAGCAGCTTGGCACAGGGGAGCCAGCCCCAGCATTTT.

This chain connects TRBV12-3 or TRBV12-4 to TRBJ1-5; 8 bases are shared with TRBD1. The CDR3 loop spans 16 amino acids. Losses at the gene ends were 7 bases for V and 0 bases for J; bases not matched to a gene: 8. CDR3 sequence reads: CASTGQGSGSNQPQHF. The CDR3 DNA is TGTGCCAGCACTGGACAGGGCTCGGGTAGCAATCAGCCCCAGCATTTT.

This clonotype was detected ten times or more. The chain is built from TRBV4-1 and TRBJ1-2, with 7 bases identical to TRBD1. The CDR3 is 16 residues long. Germline V gene data show CDR1 as MGHRA and CDR2 as YSYEKL. Unmatched junction bases numbered 7, after V lost 1 base and J lost 2 bases. The CDR3, as DNA: TGCGCCAGCAGCCAAGGGGAGACAGGGAACAACTATGGCTACACCTTC. It is translated as CASSQGETGNNYGYTF.

Many counts were recorded for this clonotype. The rearrangement links TRBV6-2 or TRBV6-3 to TRBJ1-5, with 10 bases identical to TRBD1. Germline V CDR1 and CDR2: MNHEY, SVGEGT. The CDR3 spans 14 residues. V shed 8 bases and J 9 bases; nucleotides not matched to a gene: 10. The CDR3, as DNA: TGTGCCAGCGAGGGACAGGGGCCGTCCCCGCCCCAGCATTTT. This codes for CASEGQGPSPPQHF.

This clonotype turned up a few times. The chain links TRBV30 to TRBJ1-5; D possibly corresponds to TRBD1 (5 bases). CDR3 length equals 13 residues. CDR1 GTSNPN and CDR2 SVGIG come from the germline V gene (reference sequence). Trimming removed 3 bases at V and 2 bases at J, with 8 bases between. CDR3 sequence: CAWSPGGNQPQHF. In DNA form, the CDR3 reads TGTGCCTGGAGCCCGGGGGGCAATCAGCCCCAGCATTTT.

This clonotype occurred once. This may arise from a read error, as a much more abundant clone is one base away. The CDR3 region is CASSGNGADAQYF. DNA of the CDR3: TGTGCCAGCAGCGGGAATGGCGCAGATGCGCAGTATTTT. The J gene is TRBJ2-3, the V gene TRBV9; D call uncertain. CDR1 is SGDLS and CDR2 is YYNGEE in the germline V gene. The CDR3 covers 13 residues.

This clonotype was recorded at least ten times. The chain carries TRBV12-3 or TRBV12-4 and TRBJ2-1, with D perhaps being TRBD1 or TRBD2 (5 bases each). The CDR3 is made up of 11 amino acids. With 3 bases removed from V and 15 bases from J, the gap between germline ends came to 12 bases. CDR3 bases: TGTGCCAGCAGTTTTGGGGGTTTTCGGTTCTTC. It translates to CASSFGGFRFF.

This clonotype was recorded a few times. The chain recombines TRBV24-1 with TRBJ2-7; the match to TRBD2 covers 10 bases. The CDR3 length is 15 residues. V was clipped by 5 bases and J by 2 bases; unmatched bases: 5. Germline V gene data show CDR1 as KGHDR and CDR2 as SFDVKD. CDR3 region: CATSASGSPPYEQYF. The CDR3 DNA reads TGTGCCACCAGTGCTAGCGGGAGCCCCCCCTACGAGCAGTACTTC.

This clonotype was counted many times. The rearrangement links TRBV3-1 to TRBJ1-5; a possible D gene is TRBD1 (6 bases). The CDR3 loop spans 15 amino acids. Germline V lookup: CDR1 LGHDT, CDR2 YNNKEL (reference sequence). V dropped 4 bases and J dropped 0 bases, with 10 bases sitting between them. The CDR3 spells CASSLGQLSNQPQHF. CDR3 DNA: TGTGCCAGCAGCCTAGGACAGCTTAGCAATCAGCCCCAGCATTTT.

The V call is TRBV29-1, the J call TRBJ2-1, with a weak D call TRBD2 (6 bases). V lost 2 bases and J lost 1, with 21 bases in between. There are 18 residues in the CDR3. CDR1 and CDR2 (germline): SQVTM, ANQGSEA. The CDR3 bases are TGCAGCGTTGAATTTGGGGCGGGGCCCCGATTATCCTACAATGAGCAGTTCTTC. This sequence encodes CSVEFGAGPRLSYNEQFF.

This clonotype was observed a few times. The rearrangement links TRBV20-1 to TRBJ2-7; perhaps TRBD2 as D (7 bases). In germline, CDR1 is DFQATT, CDR2 SNEGSKA (reference sequence). The CDR3 is 15 amino acids. V lost 0 bases, J lost 4 bases, and 16 bases lay in between. This CDR3 is CSARDHRGALYEQYF. The CDR3 DNA reads TGCAGTGCTAGAGATCATCGGGGGGCGCTTTACGAGCAGTACTTC.

This clonotype was seen at least ten times. The V gene is TRBV15, the J gene TRBJ2-1; 8 nucleotides line up with TRBD2. Germline V gene data show CDR1 as LNHNV and CDR2 as YYDKDF (reference sequence). The CDR3 consists of 15 residues. Trimming took 0 bases from V and 7 from J; bases not matched to a gene: 5. The CDR3 protein is CATSREAGGLNEQFF. The CDR3 nucleotides read TGTGCCACCAGCAGAGAGGCGGGAGGCCTGAATGAGCAGTTCTTC.

There are many counts of this clonotype. V and J are TRBV12-3 or TRBV12-4 and TRBJ2-3; perhaps TRBD2 as D (7 bases). The V end was cut by 6 bases, the J end by 5 bases, with 24 bases between. CDR3 length: 17 residues. Here the CDR3 reads CASSPIGGGMQGDTQYF. DNA for the CDR3: TGTGCCAGCAGCCCCATAGGGGGGGGAATGCAGGGAGATACGCAGTATTTT.

This clonotype was counted ten times or more. The rearrangement links TRBV7-9 to TRBJ2-1, with D possibly being TRBD1 or TRBD2 (5 bases each). The CDR3 contains 14 residues. V lost 1 base, J lost 4 bases, and 8 bases lay in between. Germline-derived CDR1 and CDR2 are SEHNR and FQNEAQ (reference sequence). The CDR3 protein is CASSLGGNYNEQFF. The CDR3 DNA reads TGTGCCAGCAGCTTAGGGGGGAATTACAATGAGCAGTTCTTC. Full variable domain (rest looked up from reference TRBV7-9 and TRBJ2-1): DTGVSQNPRHKITKRGQNVTFRCDPISEHNRLYWYRQTLGQGPEFLTYFQNEAQLEKSRLLSDRFSAERPKGSFSTLEIQRTEQGDSAMYLCASSLGGNYNEQFFGPGTRLTVL.

This clonotype was observed at least ten times. V usage is TRBV6-5 and J usage is TRBJ1-6; 8 nucleotides align to TRBD1. The CDR3 spans 13 residues. CDR1 and CDR2 from the germline V gene are MNHEY and SVGAGI. After removal of 6 bases from V and 14 bases from J, the junction contained 9 bases not matched to a gene. The CDR3, as DNA: TGTGCCAGCAGAAGTACAGGGGGTTTAGCCCTCCACTTT. Translating it yields CASRSTGGLALHF.

Many counts were recorded for this clonotype. This chain uses TRBV10-1 with TRBJ2-2; D unresolved. Germline CDR1 reads WNHNN; CDR2 reads SYGVQD (reference sequence). The germline V and J ends were trimmed by 0 bases and 8 bases, with 7 bases remaining between them. The CDR3 has 13 amino acids. CDR3 region: CASSESGLGELFF. The CDR3 region has the DNA TGCGCCAGCAGTGAGTCTGGATTGGGGGAGCTGTTTTTT.

The gene calls are TRBV2 and TRBJ2-1; TRBD2 matches 9 bases. CDR1 SNHLY and CDR2 FYNNEI come from the germline V gene. Losses at the gene ends were 4 bases for V and 11 bases for J; bases not matched to a gene: 9. The CDR3 covers 14 residues. The CDR3 DNA sequence: TGTGCCAGCAGTGCGCGGGAGGGCCTGAATCAGCAGTTCTTC. This encodes CASSAREGLNQQFF.

This clonotype was counted ten times or more. V gene TRBV3-1 combines with J gene TRBJ2-1; 8 positions agree with TRBD2. V trimming: 1 base; J trimming: 7 bases; junction bases outside the gene matches: 3. This CDR3 has 14 amino acids. Per the germline V gene, CDR1 is LGHDT and CDR2 is YNNKEL (reference sequence). CDR3 DNA: TGTGCCAGCAGCCAAGTCACTAGCGGAAATGAGCAGTTCTTC. As protein: CASSQVTSGNEQFF.

This clonotype showed up many times. This rearrangement joins TRBV6-5 to TRBJ1-2, with D possibly matching TRBD1 (6 bases). The ends were cut back, 4 bases at V and 0 bases at J, with 12 bases in the middle. Germline CDR1 MNHEY, CDR2 SVGAGI. CDR3 length: 15 amino acids. The CDR3 sequence is CASSLTGATNYGYTF. As DNA, the CDR3 is TGTGCCAGCAGTTTGACGGGGGCGACTAACTATGGCTACACCTTC.

This clonotype has only a few counts. This CDR3 is CASSSPGRGTQYF. As DNA, the CDR3 is TGTGCCAGCAGTTCCCCTGGACGGGGGACGCAGTATTTT. The chain carries TRBV12-3 or TRBV12-4 and TRBJ2-3, with TRBD2 as a possible D gene (6 bases). Trimming shortened V by 4 bases and J by 9 bases, and 14 bases separated the two germline ends. The CDR3 covers 13 residues.